This record covers a single TCR beta chain. Beta-chain TCR cDNA was generated via 5'RACE template switching with UMIs. Using the 5' RACE reads, TCRdb records one entry per CDR3 protein without DNA. The sample's table shows 200,000 to 300,000 distinct CDR3 sequences. The sample comes from a study of T cells expressing NK-cell markers. The CDR3 has 13 amino acids. Germline V gene lookup returns CDR1 SGHAT and CDR2 FQNNGV. Sequencing used blood T cells: a sorted CD56 or NKG2C T cell subset, CD4+ or CD8+ T cells, or bulk PBMC T cells (not recorded which). This sequence was found in a young man in good health. The rearrangement joins TRBV11-2 to TRBJ2-3. This CDR3 is CASRQFDKYTQYF.